This entry describes one T cell receptor beta chain. Germline CDR1 ENHRY, CDR2 SYGVKD. Losses at the gene ends were 10 bases for V and 0 bases for J; bases not matched to a gene: 4. The CDR3 has 14 residues. The data derive from a study of OX40 agonist ivuxolimab in advanced cancers. Excluded were patients having autoimmune disease history or systemic immunosuppression. Baseline, cycle 4 day 1, and cycle 7 day 1 were the blood sampling points. TCRdb's table, derived via immunoSEQ multiplex PCR, lists solely in-frame clones and lacks some. The repertoire includes more than 15,000 clones, 78% of them detected once, and under 30% sits in the top ten.

The TCR sequence derives from an adult with an advanced solid tumor such as melanoma, head and neck, liver or kidney cancer. The chain recombines TRBV10-3 with TRBJ2-1; TRBD1 agrees at 9 bases. The specimen was CD4+ or CD8+ T cells sorted from blood, collected in a trial of the OX40 agonist ivuxolimab. The chain's CDR3 is CATGQGSSYNEQFF. Here the CDR3 DNA reads TGTGCCACCGGACAGGGGAGCTCCTACAATGAGCAGTTCTTC.